This T cell receptor beta chain appears in the sequencing data of a study of radiotherapy plus CTLA-4 blockade in lung cancer. As for the study in general: Disease control was achieved by around 30% of patients, and objective responses by more than 15%.

Study conclusions and caveats: Radiotherapy was combined with ipilimumab, and tumor-derived TCR clones then expanded in blood. Early clone dynamics of blood T cells, plus interferon-beta, reportedly predicted response best.

A single count supports this clone. The antigen is undetermined. Using immunoSEQ multiplex PCR, the repertoire was profiled, and TCRdb retains in-frame clones only, with some absent. The repertoire holds tens of thousands of clones, with around 77% as singletons. Focal radiation plus CTLA-4 blockade with ipilimumab was administered to patients who had chemo-refractory metastatic non-small-cell lung cancer. The material sequenced was peripheral blood, taken from a patient treated with radiotherapy plus ipilimumab. The TCR comes from a human donor with non-small cell lung cancer who had a complete response to radiotherapy plus ipilimumab.

The CDR3 is CASSPIGNTGELFF. Written as DNA, the CDR3 is TGTGCCAGCTCACCAATCGGTAACACCGGGGAGCTGTTTTTT. This rearrangement joins TRBV18 to TRBJ2-2; no firm D call. Trimming cost V 2 bases and J 2 bases, with 6 bases left between them. Germline CDR1 is KGHSH and CDR2 is LQKENI. CDR3 length equals 14 residues.